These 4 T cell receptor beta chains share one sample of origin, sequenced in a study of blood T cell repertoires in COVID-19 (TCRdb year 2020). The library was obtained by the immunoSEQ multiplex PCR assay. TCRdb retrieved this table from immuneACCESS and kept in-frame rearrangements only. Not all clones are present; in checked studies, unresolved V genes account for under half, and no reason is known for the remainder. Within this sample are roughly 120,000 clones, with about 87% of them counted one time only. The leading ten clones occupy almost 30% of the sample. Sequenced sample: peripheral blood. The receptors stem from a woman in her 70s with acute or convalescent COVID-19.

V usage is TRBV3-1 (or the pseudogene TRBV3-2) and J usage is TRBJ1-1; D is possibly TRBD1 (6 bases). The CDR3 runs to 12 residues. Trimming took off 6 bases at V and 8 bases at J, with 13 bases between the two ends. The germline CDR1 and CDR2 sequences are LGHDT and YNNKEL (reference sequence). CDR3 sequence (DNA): TGTGCCAGCAGTTACGGACAGTTGGAAGCTTTCTTT. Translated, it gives CASSYGQLEAFF.

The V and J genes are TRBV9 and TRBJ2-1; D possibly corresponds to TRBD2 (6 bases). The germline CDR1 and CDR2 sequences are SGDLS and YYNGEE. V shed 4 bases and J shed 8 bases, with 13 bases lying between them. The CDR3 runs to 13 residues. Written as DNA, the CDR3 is TGTGCCAGCAGCCCAAATCCGGGGGATGAGCAGTTCTTC. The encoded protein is CASSPNPGDEQFF.

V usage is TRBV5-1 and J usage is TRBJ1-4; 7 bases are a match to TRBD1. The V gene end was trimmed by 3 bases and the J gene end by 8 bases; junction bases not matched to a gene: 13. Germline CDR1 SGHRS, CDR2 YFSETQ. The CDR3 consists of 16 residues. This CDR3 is CASSSRPGDSAEKLFF. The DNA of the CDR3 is TGCGCCAGCAGCTCCCGTCCCGGGGACAGCGCCGAAAAACTGTTTTTT. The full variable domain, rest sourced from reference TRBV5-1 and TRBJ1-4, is KAGVTQTPRYLIKTRGQQVTLSCSPISGHRSVSWYQQTPGQGLQFLFEYFSETQRNKGNFPGRFSGRQFSNSRSEMNVSTLELGDSALYLCASSSRPGDSAEKLFFGSGTQLSVL.

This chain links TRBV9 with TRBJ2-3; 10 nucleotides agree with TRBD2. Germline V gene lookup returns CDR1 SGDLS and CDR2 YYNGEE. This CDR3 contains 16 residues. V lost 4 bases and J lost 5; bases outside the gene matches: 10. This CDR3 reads CASSPRTSGWGDTQYF. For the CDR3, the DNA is TGTGCCAGCAGCCCCCGGACTAGCGGCTGGGGAGATACGCAGTATTTT.